A selection of T cell receptor beta chains follows, all from one sample in a study of blood T cell repertoires in COVID-19. Generated by immunoSEQ multiplex PCR, the TCRdb table keeps only in-frame clones and is missing some. The sample shows roughly 150,000 clones, about 81% of them seen only once. The sequenced material came from peripheral blood. The receptors derive from a woman at least 80 years old with acute or convalescent COVID-19. CDR3s include the opening cysteine and the closing phenylalanine or tryptophan. A D gene is named only where the DNA matches it firmly. Some rows mark clone size as missing; the rest say once, few, many or name a class of expanded clone.

D gene	J gene	V gene	clone size	CDR3 protein	CDR3 DNA
TRBD2	TRBJ2-3	TRBV19	-	CASRLAGGRADTQYF	TGTGCCAGTAGGCTAGCGGGGGGGCGGGCGGATACGCAGTATTTT
TRBD2	TRBJ2-3	TRBV6-2/TRBV6-3	-	CASSYPSGQSTDTQYF	TGTGCCAGCAGTTACCCTAGCGGACAAAGCACAGATACGCAGTATTTT
TRBD2	TRBJ2-3	TRBV6-5	-	CASSYVGGRITDTQYF	TGTGCCAGCAGTTACGTGGGCGGGAGGATTACAGATACGCAGTATTTT
TRBD2	TRBJ2-3	TRBV9	-	CASSVGASGETDTQYF	TGTGCCAGCAGCGTAGGAGCTAGCGGGGAGACAGATACGCAGTATTTT
-	TRBJ1-2	TRBV7-9	-	CASSLAGERGYTF	TGTGCCAGCAGCTTAGCCGGGGAAAGGGGCTACACCTTC
TRBD1	TRBJ1-6	TRBV27	-	CASSSWDRGSPLHF	TGTGCCAGCAGTTCTTGGGACAGAGGCTCACCCCTCCACTTT
-	TRBJ1-1	TRBV6-6	-	CASITTRADTEAFF	TGTGCCAGCATTACAACACGAGCGGACACTGAAGCTTTCTTT
-	TRBJ1-1	TRBV4-3	once	CASSQAGNTEAFF	TGCGCCAGCAGCCAAGCTGGCAACACTGAAGCTTTCTTT
TRBD2	TRBJ2-1	TRBV10-3	-	CAISEGTTSYNEQFF	TGTGCCATCAGTGAAGGGACTACCTCCTACAATGAGCAGTTCTTC
TRBD2	TRBJ2-3	TRBV2	-	CASSPGRRGDTQYF	TGTGCCAGCAGCCCCGGGAGGCGGGGAGATACGCAGTATTTT
TRBD1	TRBJ2-3	TRBV4-1	few	CASRDGTGVRSTDTQYF	TGCGCCAGCAGGGACGGGACAGGGGTCAGAAGCACAGATACGCAGTATTTT
TRBD2	TRBJ2-7	TRBV7-3	few	CASSWDVASGAYEQYF	TGTGCCAGCAGCTGGGACGTCGCTAGCGGTGCCTACGAGCAGTACTTC
-	TRBJ2-7	TRBV29-1	once	CSVGLAPGEQYF	TGCAGCGTTGGATTAGCGCCCGGGGAGCAGTACTTC
-	TRBJ1-1	TRBV10-3	-	CAISERGGETEAFF	TGTGCCATCAGTGAGAGGGGAGGGGAAACTGAAGCTTTCTTT
TRBD2	TRBJ2-7	TRBV3-1/TRBV3-2	-	CASSPLAGAYEQYF	TGTGCCAGCAGCCCTCTAGCGGGGGCCTACGAGCAGTACTTC
TRBD1	TRBJ1-1	TRBV7-6	-	CASSFRGQGITEAFF	TGTGCCAGCAGCTTCAGGGGACAGGGGATCACTGAAGCTTTCTTT
TRBD1	TRBJ1-2	TRBV11-2	-	CASSLEPTGFYGYTF	TGTGCCAGCAGCTTAGAACCGACAGGGTTCTATGGCTACACCTTC
TRBD1	TRBJ1-4	TRBV6-5	-	CASRLRQGLKKLFF	TGTGCCAGCAGGCTTAGACAGGGTCTCAAAAAACTGTTTTTT
-	TRBJ2-7	TRBV5-1	-	CASSLEGRAGEQYF	TGCGCCAGCAGCTTGGAGGGTCGGGCGGGTGAGCAGTACTTC
-	TRBJ1-5	TRBV5-5	once	CASSWGQINQPQHF	TGTGCCAGCAGCTGGGGCCAGATCAATCAGCCCCAGCATTTT
TRBD1	TRBJ1-5	TRBV28	-	CASSLVQGAGSQPQHF	TGTGCCAGCAGTTTGGTGCAGGGGGCAGGAAGTCAGCCCCAGCATTTT
TRBD1	TRBJ1-5	TRBV7-2	once	CASSPRQGVGQPQHF	TGTGCCAGCAGCCCAAGACAGGGAGTCGGTCAGCCCCAGCATTTT
-	TRBJ2-1	TRBV6-5	-	CASSPLGSEQFF	TGTGCCAGCAGCCCCCTCGGTAGTGAGCAGTTCTTC
TRBD2	TRBJ2-1	TRBV9	-	CASSVAGTRSNDEQFF	TGTGCCAGCAGCGTAGCCGGGACTAGGTCTAATGATGAGCAGTTCTTC
-	TRBJ1-4	TRBV2	-	CASSEGPQEKLFF	TGTGCCAGCAGTGAAGGGCCACAGGAAAAACTGTTTTTT
TRBD1	TRBJ1-2	TRBV9	-	CASSGRGLGYGYTF	TGTGCCAGCAGCGGCAGGGGGCTCGGCTATGGCTACACCTTC
TRBD2	TRBJ2-7	TRBV6-5	-	CACTSGTYEQYF	TGTGCCTGTACTAGCGGAACCTACGAGCAGTACTTC
TRBD2	TRBJ2-1	TRBV5-1	-	CASSPRGSSYNEQFF	TGCGCCAGCAGCCCGCGGGGGAGCTCCTACAATGAGCAGTTCTTC
-	TRBJ1-5	TRBV5-1	-	CASSEGQPNQPQHF	TGCGCCAGCAGCGAAGGACAGCCCAATCAGCCCCAGCATTTT
-	TRBJ2-5	TRBV12-3/TRBV12-4	-	CASTPRGLGTQYF	TGTGCCAGCACCCCTAGGGGCTTGGGGACCCAGTACTTC
-	TRBJ1-2	TRBV29-1	-	CSVEDSGALGYTF	TGCAGCGTTGAAGATAGCGGGGCACTTGGCTACACCTTC
-	TRBJ1-1	TRBV3-1/TRBV3-2	-	CASSHLQGNTEAFF	TGTGCCAGCAGCCATTTACAGGGGAACACTGAAGCTTTCTTT
-	TRBJ1-2	TRBV19	-	CASARGVNYGYTF	TGTGCCAGTGCCCGGGGAGTTAACTATGGCTACACCTTC
-	TRBJ1-4	TRBV6-5	-	CASSYGGLGEKLFF	TGTGCCAGCAGTTACGGCGGGCTTGGGGAAAAACTGTTTTTT
TRBD2	TRBJ2-3	TRBV3-1/TRBV3-2	once	CASSQVPTSGSADTQYF	TGTGCCAGCAGCCAAGTCCCGACTAGCGGGAGTGCAGATACGCAGTATTTT
TRBD1	TRBJ1-1	TRBV9	-	CASSVQGGNTEAFF	TGTGCCAGCAGCGTTCAGGGGGGGAACACTGAAGCTTTCTTT
-	TRBJ1-2	TRBV3-1/TRBV3-2	-	CASSPGGYGYTF	TGTGCCAGCAGCCCGGGGGGTTATGGCTACACCTTC
-	TRBJ1-1	TRBV11-1	few	CASSYRSAEAFF	TGTGCCAGCAGTTACAGGAGCGCTGAAGCTTTCTTT
-	TRBJ2-1	TRBV7-6	-	CASSLESGGPTYNEQFF	TGTGCCAGCAGCTTAGAATCTGGGGGCCCTACCTACAATGAGCAGTTCTTC
-	TRBJ2-3	TRBV6-2/TRBV6-3	-	CASSYETASTDTQYF	TGTGCCAGCAGTTACGAGACTGCTAGCACAGATACGCAGTATTTT
-	TRBJ1-4	TRBV5-4	-	CASSGTGTNEKLFF	TGTGCCAGCAGCGGAACAGGAACGAATGAAAAACTGTTTTTT
TRBD1	TRBJ1-2	TRBV15	-	CATSSRDRGNYGYTF	TGTGCCACCAGCAGCCGGGACAGGGGTAACTATGGCTACACCTTC
-	TRBJ2-2	TRBV7-3	-	CASAELNTGELFF	TGTGCCAGCGCTGAACTCAACACCGGGGAGCTGTTTTTT
TRBD1	TRBJ2-1	TRBV24-1	-	CANPMTTGRFNEQFF	TGTGCCAATCCTATGACGACAGGGCGGTTTAATGAGCAGTTCTTC
-	TRBJ1-2	TRBV18	-	CASSSQRDVYGYTF	TGTGCCAGCTCATCACAGCGGGACGTGTATGGCTACACCTTC
-	TRBJ2-3	TRBV28	-	CASGIADWVDTQYF	TGTGCCAGCGGTATAGCGGACTGGGTGGATACGCAGTATTTT
TRBD2	TRBJ2-3	TRBV27	-	CASNFLAGPKDTQYF	TGTGCCAGCAATTTTTTAGCGGGCCCCAAAGATACGCAGTATTTT
-	TRBJ2-5	TRBV5-4	-	CASSLDSETQYF	TGTGCCAGCAGCTTGGACTCGGAGACCCAGTACTTC
-	TRBJ2-1	TRBV19	-	CASSVWGDNEQFF	TGTGCCAGTAGTGTTTGGGGGGACAATGAGCAGTTCTTC
-	TRBJ2-7	TRBV28	-	CASSLPGPREQYF	TGTGCCAGCAGTTTACCAGGGCCCCGGGAGCAGTACTTC
-	TRBJ2-7	TRBV19	-	CATGTSHEQYF	TGTGCCACCGGGACATCCCACGAGCAGTACTTC
TRBD1	TRBJ1-2	TRBV4-3	-	CASSRTQGSYYGYTF	TGCGCCAGCAGCCGAACACAGGGGTCTTACTATGGCTACACCTTC
-	TRBJ1-1	TRBV7-2	-	CASSLAVRDTEAFF	TGTGCCAGCAGCTTAGCGGTCAGGGACACTGAAGCTTTCTTT
-	TRBJ1-1	TRBV4-3	-	CASSQDKNTEAFF	TGCGCCAGCAGCCAAGATAAAAACACTGAAGCTTTCTTT